A selection of T cell receptor beta chains follows, all from one sample in a study of shared clonotypes between healthy human individuals. Only in-frame clones appear in the TCRdb table, and some are missing; sequencing was by immunoSEQ multiplex PCR. The sample has approximately 2,300,000 clones; about 90% are singletons. The sequenced sample consisted of naive CD4+ T cells from PBMCs. The source is a man between 18 and 29 years old in good health. Some clones in this sample may be carry-over from other donors' samples. The CDR3 runs from the conserved cysteine through the conserved F or W. The order of the fields is V gene, D gene, J gene, clone size, CDR3 DNA, CDR3 protein. The D gene is left open where the match is weak. Where a row states a size, it is once, few, many or the class of an expanded clone; other rows omit it.

v_gene: TRBV21-1; d_gene: .; j_gene: TRBJ2-2; abundance: .; CDR3nt: TGTGCCAGCAGCAAAGCAACAGTACAGGAACCCGGGGAGCTGTTTTTT; CDR3aa: CASSKATVQEPGELFF
v_gene: TRBV11-3; d_gene: TRBD2; j_gene: TRBJ2-1; abundance: .; CDR3nt: TGTGCCAGCACCCTTTTAGCGGGAGGGCCCGATGAGCAGTTCTTC; CDR3aa: CASTLLAGGPDEQFF
v_gene: TRBV18; d_gene: .; j_gene: TRBJ2-1; abundance: .; CDR3nt: TGTGCCAGCTCACCGCCCGGCCTCACGTTGAGCTCCTACAATGAGCAGTTCTTC; CDR3aa: CASSPPGLTLSSYNEQFF
v_gene: TRBV4-3; d_gene: .; j_gene: TRBJ2-4; abundance: .; CDR3nt: TGCGCCAGCAGCCAAGATTGGACCGAGGTACCAAACATTCAGTACTTC; CDR3aa: CASSQDWTEVPNIQYF
v_gene: TRBV7-2; d_gene: .; j_gene: TRBJ2-5; abundance: .; CDR3nt: TGTGCCAGCAGCTTAGACAGGTACCAAGAGACCCAGTACTTC; CDR3aa: CASSLDRYQETQYF
v_gene: TRBV19; d_gene: TRBD2; j_gene: TRBJ2-2; abundance: .; CDR3nt: TGTGCCAGTAGTATTCCTAGCGGGAGGGCCGACACCGGGGAGCTGTTTTTT; CDR3aa: CASSIPSGRADTGELFF
v_gene: TRBV18; d_gene: .; j_gene: TRBJ1-3; abundance: .; CDR3nt: TGTGCCAGCTCACTCGGACAGACCTCTGGAAACACCATATATTTT; CDR3aa: CASSLGQTSGNTIYF
v_gene: TRBV19; d_gene: .; j_gene: TRBJ1-3; abundance: .; CDR3nt: TGTGCCAGTAGTATGGGAGGCAGCTCTGGAAACACCATATATTTT; CDR3aa: CASSMGGSSGNTIYF
v_gene: TRBV30; d_gene: .; j_gene: TRBJ2-7; abundance: .; CDR3nt: TGTGTCGCAGGGATCGGCTACGAGCAGTACTTC; CDR3aa: CVAGIGYEQYF
v_gene: TRBV10-1; d_gene: .; j_gene: TRBJ2-4; abundance: .; CDR3nt: TGCGCCAGCAGTGAGTCCCGGACGGCCAAAAACATTCAGTACTTC; CDR3aa: CASSESRTAKNIQYF
v_gene: TRBV5-1; d_gene: TRBD2; j_gene: TRBJ2-1; abundance: .; CDR3nt: TGCGCCAGCAGGTCGGAACCCGGGACTAGCGGGGGGCAGTTCTTC; CDR3aa: CASRSEPGTSGGQFF
v_gene: TRBV21-1; d_gene: .; j_gene: TRBJ1-3; abundance: .; CDR3nt: TGTGCCAGCAGCAAGCTTGGGACGCTTGGAAACACCATATATTTT; CDR3aa: CASSKLGTLGNTIYF
v_gene: TRBV7-9; d_gene: .; j_gene: TRBJ1-5; abundance: .; CDR3nt: TGTGCCAGCAGCTTAATGGGGGCTTTTCAGCCCCAGCATTTT; CDR3aa: CASSLMGAFQPQHF
v_gene: TRBV5-1; d_gene: TRBD2; j_gene: TRBJ2-5; abundance: .; CDR3nt: TGCGCCAGCAGCTTGCTGACGGGAGGAGAGACCCAGTACTTC; CDR3aa: CASSLLTGGETQYF
v_gene: TRBV19; d_gene: .; j_gene: TRBJ2-3; abundance: .; CDR3nt: TGTGCCAGTAGTTCTCTCAGGAATACGCAGTATTTT; CDR3aa: CASSSLRNTQYF
v_gene: TRBV19; d_gene: .; j_gene: TRBJ1-5; abundance: .; CDR3nt: TGTGCCAGTAGTATTAGCTTGGGGAAATATAGCAATCAGCCCCAGCATTTT; CDR3aa: CASSISLGKYSNQPQHF
v_gene: TRBV6-1; d_gene: .; j_gene: TRBJ2-4; abundance: .; CDR3nt: TGTGCCAGCAGTGTCGCCCCGGGAGCCGAAGCCAAAAACATTCAGTACTTC; CDR3aa: CASSVAPGAEAKNIQYF
v_gene: TRBV7-2; d_gene: .; j_gene: TRBJ2-3; abundance: .; CDR3nt: TGTGCCAGCAGCTTAGCTAGTTTTTATGTCTTCGGGCAGTATTTT; CDR3aa: CASSLASFYVFGQYF
v_gene: TRBV5-1; d_gene: .; j_gene: TRBJ1-1; abundance: .; CDR3nt: TGCGCCAGCAGCTTCCTGGTCGAAGGGAACACTGAAGCTTTCTTT; CDR3aa: CASSFLVEGNTEAFF
v_gene: TRBV18; d_gene: .; j_gene: TRBJ1-1; abundance: .; CDR3nt: TGTGCCAGCTCACCACCTTTGGGGGGGAATACTGAAGCTTTCTTT; CDR3aa: CASSPPLGGNTEAFF
v_gene: TRBV7-9; d_gene: TRBD1; j_gene: TRBJ1-2; abundance: .; CDR3nt: TGTGCCAGCGACGGGACAGAGAGAGGCTATGGCTACACCTTC; CDR3aa: CASDGTERGYGYTF
v_gene: TRBV5-1; d_gene: .; j_gene: TRBJ2-6; abundance: .; CDR3nt: TGCGCCAGCAGCTTTGGCGGGACAGCCAACTCTGGGGCCAACGTCCTGACTTTC; CDR3aa: CASSFGGTANSGANVLTF
v_gene: TRBV7-2; d_gene: .; j_gene: TRBJ2-3; abundance: .; CDR3nt: TGTGCCAGCAGCTTAACCCGGTCCTTGCAGGGTACGCAGTATTTT; CDR3aa: CASSLTRSLQGTQYF
v_gene: TRBV28; d_gene: TRBD2; j_gene: TRBJ2-7; abundance: .; CDR3nt: TGTGCCAGCACACCGGGACTAGCGGAGGGGGCCTACGAGCAGTACTTC; CDR3aa: CASTPGLAEGAYEQYF
v_gene: TRBV19; d_gene: .; j_gene: TRBJ1-1; abundance: .; CDR3nt: TGTGCCAGTAGGTTCACAGTGAACACTGAAGCTTTCTTT; CDR3aa: CASRFTVNTEAFF
v_gene: TRBV28; d_gene: .; j_gene: TRBJ1-2; abundance: once; CDR3nt: TGTGCCAGCAGCCCGATCCTTAACTATGGCTACACCTTC; CDR3aa: CASSPILNYGYTF
v_gene: TRBV15; d_gene: .; j_gene: TRBJ2-4; abundance: few; CDR3nt: TGTGCCACCAGCAGAGATCAGTTAGCCAAAAACATTCAGTACTTC; CDR3aa: CATSRDQLAKNIQYF
v_gene: TRBV6-5; d_gene: .; j_gene: TRBJ2-1; abundance: .; CDR3nt: TGTGCCAGCAGTTACTCGGCAGGCGGATCCTACAATGAGCAGTTCTTC; CDR3aa: CASSYSAGGSYNEQFF
v_gene: TRBV14; d_gene: .; j_gene: TRBJ1-2; abundance: .; CDR3nt: TGTGCCAGCAGCCCTCGCCCCCGGTATGGCTACACCTTC; CDR3aa: CASSPRPRYGYTF
v_gene: TRBV5-4; d_gene: TRBD1; j_gene: TRBJ2-2; abundance: .; CDR3nt: TGTGCCAGCAGCTTGGGTTGGGACAGGGACACCGGGGAGCTGTTTTTT; CDR3aa: CASSLGWDRDTGELFF
v_gene: TRBV21-1; d_gene: .; j_gene: TRBJ1-4; abundance: .; CDR3nt: TGTGCCAGCAGCAAAGCTATTAGGGACGGAATTAATGAAAAACTGTTTTTT; CDR3aa: CASSKAIRDGINEKLFF
v_gene: TRBV5-6; d_gene: .; j_gene: TRBJ1-4; abundance: once; CDR3nt: TGTGCCAGCAGCTTGGCGTCAGCCGGGGAAAAACTGTTTTTT; CDR3aa: CASSLASAGEKLFF
v_gene: TRBV6-6; d_gene: TRBD1; j_gene: TRBJ2-2; abundance: .; CDR3nt: TGTGCCAGCAGTGGGGACAGGGGAAACACCGGGGAGCTGTTTTTT; CDR3aa: CASSGDRGNTGELFF
v_gene: TRBV9; d_gene: .; j_gene: TRBJ1-2; abundance: .; CDR3nt: TGTGCCAGCAGTGCGACGAAGAACTATGGCTACACCTTC; CDR3aa: CASSATKNYGYTF
v_gene: TRBV28; d_gene: TRBD2; j_gene: TRBJ2-3; abundance: .; CDR3nt: TGTGCCAGCAGGCCAGCGGGAGGGGAAGATACGCAGTATTTT; CDR3aa: CASRPAGGEDTQYF
v_gene: TRBV12-5; d_gene: .; j_gene: TRBJ2-7; abundance: .; CDR3nt: TGTGCTAGCCTCCGGGACGATCTGTACTACGAGCAGTACTTC; CDR3aa: CASLRDDLYYEQYF
v_gene: TRBV7-2; d_gene: .; j_gene: TRBJ2-7; abundance: .; CDR3nt: TGTGCCAGCAGCTTATTCTCCTACGAGCAGTACTTC; CDR3aa: CASSLFSYEQYF
v_gene: TRBV5-4; d_gene: TRBD2; j_gene: TRBJ2-7; abundance: .; CDR3nt: TGTGCCAGCAGCTTAGCGGGAGGTATATACGAGCAGTACTTC; CDR3aa: CASSLAGGIYEQYF
v_gene: TRBV27; d_gene: .; j_gene: TRBJ1-4; abundance: few; CDR3nt: TGTGCCAGCATGCGGGTGTCTGAAAAACTGTTTTTT; CDR3aa: CASMRVSEKLFF
v_gene: TRBV5-4; d_gene: .; j_gene: TRBJ2-3; abundance: .; CDR3nt: TGTGCCAGCAGCGCCCCCGCCAGTACAGATACGCAGTATTTT; CDR3aa: CASSAPASTDTQYF